The T cell receptor beta chain described here comes from a study of response to subunit inactivated influenza vaccine. With respect to this clonotype: Its antigen is currently unknown.

General study results and limits: After each seasonal influenza vaccination, few new T cells are recruited, the authors suggested.

Trimming stripped 4 bases from V and 3 bases from J, with 15 bases between. This CDR3 region has 15 residues. Germline CDR1 reads SNHLY; CDR2 reads FYNNEI. One entry per CDR3 protein, called by TCRdb with MiXCR from the RT-PCR reads. The table shows 650,000 to 850,000 distinct CDR3 sequences, with approximately 15% occurring only once. The chain employs TRBV2 and TRBJ2-5; perhaps TRBD2 as D (6 bases). The receptor's source is a man aged 50 or older who received an inactivated influenza vaccine. The specimen comprised PBMCs from blood, sampled approximately 15 days before vaccination. CDR3 region: CASSVRRGLKETQYF. The CDR3 nucleotides are TGTGCCAGCAGTGTTAGAAGGGGACTCAAAGAGACCCAGTACTTC.